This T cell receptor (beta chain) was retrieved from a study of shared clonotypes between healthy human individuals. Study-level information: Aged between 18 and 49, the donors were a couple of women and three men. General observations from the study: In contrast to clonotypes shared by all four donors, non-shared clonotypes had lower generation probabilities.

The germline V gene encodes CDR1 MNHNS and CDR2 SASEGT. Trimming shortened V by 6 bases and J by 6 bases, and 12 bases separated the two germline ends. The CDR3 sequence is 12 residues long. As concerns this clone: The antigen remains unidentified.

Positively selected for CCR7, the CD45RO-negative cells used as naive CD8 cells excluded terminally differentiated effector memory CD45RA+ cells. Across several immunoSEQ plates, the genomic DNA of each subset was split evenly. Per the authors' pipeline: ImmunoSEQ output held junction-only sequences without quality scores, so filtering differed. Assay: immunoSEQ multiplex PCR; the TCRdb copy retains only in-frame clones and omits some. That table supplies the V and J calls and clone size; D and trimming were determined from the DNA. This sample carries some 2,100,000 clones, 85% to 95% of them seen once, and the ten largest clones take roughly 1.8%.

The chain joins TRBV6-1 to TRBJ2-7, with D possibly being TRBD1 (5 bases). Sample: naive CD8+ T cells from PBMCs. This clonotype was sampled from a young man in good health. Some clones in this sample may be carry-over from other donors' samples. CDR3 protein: CASSQGAREQYF. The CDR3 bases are TGTGCCAGCAGCCAGGGTGCGCGCGAGCAGTACTTC.